These 15 T cell receptor beta chains share one sample of origin, sequenced in a study of T cell responses to AZD1222 COVID-19 vaccine. Method: immunoSEQ multiplex PCR; TCRdb's copy keeps in-frame clones and lacks some. Of about 200,000 clones in the sample, about 93% were seen once. The sequencing here drew on peripheral blood, taken 28 days after the second AZD1222 dose. The receptor source for this set is an adult who received the AZD1222 COVID-19 vaccine.

The V call is TRBV15, the J call TRBJ1-5; unclear D gene. Germline V gives CDR1 LNHNV, CDR2 YYDKDF (reference sequence). This CDR3 is 17 amino acids long. Deletions cut 0 bases from V and 0 bases from J, with 12 bases between. CDR3 in amino acids: CATSRDQRQDSNQPQHF. CDR3 DNA sequence: TGTGCCACCAGCAGAGATCAGAGGCAGGATAGCAATCAGCCCCAGCATTTT.

This sequence joins TRBV6-6 and TRBJ1-1; D perhaps matches TRBD1 (6 bases). V shed 4 bases and J shed 1 base, with 10 bases lying between them. From germline, CDR1 is MNHNY and CDR2 SVGAGI (reference sequence). This CDR3 spans 14 amino acids. The CDR3 coding sequence is TGTGCCAGCAGTTCTCTGACAGGGAACACTGAAGCTTTCTTT. Translated, it gives CASSSLTGNTEAFF.

CDR3 sequence (DNA): TGCAGCGTTCAGGGTTTTGACAAAAACATTCAGTACTTC. Translation: CSVQGFDKNIQYF. The gene calls are TRBV29-1 and TRBJ2-4, with D tentatively TRBD1 (5 bases). The germline gives CDR1 SQVTM, CDR2 ANQGSEA. The length of the CDR3 is 13 residues. Trimming removed 5 bases from V and 3 bases from J, with 11 bases in between. The variable domain in full, completed from reference TRBV29-1 and TRBJ2-4, reads SAVISQKPSRDICQRGTSLTIQCQVDSQVTMMFWYRQQPGQSLTLIATANQGSEATYESGFVIDKFPISRPNLTFSTLTVSNMSPEDSSIYLCSVQGFDKNIQYFGAGTRLSVL.

This chain connects TRBV28 to TRBJ1-6; D perhaps matches TRBD1 (5 bases). Trimming took 6 bases from V and 6 from J, leaving 24 bases between them. The length of the CDR3 is 18 residues. CDR1 MDHEN and CDR2 SYDVKM come from the germline V gene. The CDR3, as DNA: TGTGCCAGCAGCCCGCCATTAGGGGCGAAGGCCTCTAATTCACCCCTCCACTTT. Its translation is CASSPPLGAKASNSPLHF.

This clone was picked up one time. This chain joins TRBV2 and TRBJ1-5; 10 nucleotides line up with TRBD1. Trimming cost V 7 bases and J 4 bases; bases outside gene matches: 7. Looked up from germline, CDR1 is SNHLY and CDR2 is FYNNEI. The CDR3 extends over 15 amino acids. CDR3 residues: CASTGTGARNQPQHF. The CDR3 DNA reads as TGTGCCAGCACAGGGACAGGGGCGAGGAATCAGCCCCAGCATTTT.

The V and J genes are TRBV3-1 (or the pseudogene TRBV3-2) and TRBJ1-2, with TRBD1 matching 8 bases. Germline CDR1 and CDR2: LGHDT and YNNKEL (reference sequence). V shed 4 bases and J 4 bases; nucleotides not matched to a gene: 5. This CDR3 is 14 amino acids long. As DNA, the CDR3 is TGTGCCAGCAGCCTCACGGGACAGGTCTATGGCTACACCTTC. Protein product: CASSLTGQVYGYTF.

The V gene is TRBV15, the J gene TRBJ2-2; no clear D gene. The CDR3 contains 15 residues. Germline V gene data show CDR1 as LNHNV and CDR2 as YYDKDF (reference sequence). The V end was cut by 4 bases, the J end by 4 bases, with 13 bases between. The CDR3 DNA follows: TGTGCCACCAGCACCCGAGACCAACCCACCGGGGAGCTGTTTTTT. Protein: CATSTRDQPTGELFF.

The chain joins TRBV4-2 to TRBJ1-2; 7 nucleotides match TRBD1. The CDR3 runs 14 residues. V shed 1 base, J shed 3 bases, and the junction held 2 bases outside the gene matches. Germline CDR1 and CDR2: LGHNA and YNFKEQ. The CDR3 reads CASSQGTGDYGYTF. The CDR3 region has the DNA TGTGCCAGCAGCCAAGGTACAGGGGACTATGGCTACACCTTC.

The chain is built from TRBV6-5 and TRBJ1-5; the D is unclear. Trimming pared 6 bases from V and 0 bases from J, leaving 9 bases between. In germline, CDR1 is MNHEY, CDR2 SVGAGI. CDR3 length: 14 residues. CDR3 nucleotides: TGTGCCAGCAGAAAGGGTGATAGCAATCAGCCCCAGCATTTT. It is translated as CASRKGDSNQPQHF.

This chain uses TRBV7-2 with TRBJ2-1; D might be TRBD2 (6 bases). V was clipped by 5 bases and J by 2 bases, with 13 bases between them. The germline V gene encodes CDR1 SGHTA and CDR2 FQGNSA. This CDR3 has 15 amino acids. CDR3 protein: CASSPTSNAYNEQFF. The CDR3 bases are TGTGCCAGCAGCCCAACTAGCAATGCCTACAATGAGCAGTTCTTC.

The chain links TRBV7-9 to TRBJ1-1, with 7 bases matching TRBD1. Germline CDR1 SEHNR, CDR2 FQNEAQ (reference sequence). The CDR3 totals 17 residues. V lost 4 bases and J lost 3; bases outside the gene matches: 14. CDR3 DNA: TGTGCCAGCAGCTCACAGTTACAGGGGACTAAAGACACTGAAGCTTTCTTT. Protein product: CASSSQLQGTKDTEAFF.

This sequence joins TRBV28 and TRBJ1-6; the D gene is possibly TRBD1 (5 bases). The V end was cut by 3 bases, the J end by 7 bases, with 19 bases between. The CDR3 runs 17 residues. CDR1 MDHEN and CDR2 SYDVKM come from the germline V gene. Here the CDR3 DNA reads TGTGCCAGCAGTTTGGTACAGGCCCCAGGCGAGAATTCACCCCTCCACTTT. Translating it yields CASSLVQAPGENSPLHF.

The rearrangement links TRBV19 to TRBJ1-1; D unclear. This CDR3 has 14 amino acids. Per germline, CDR1 LNHDA and CDR2 SQIVND (reference sequence). V was shortened by 6 bases and J by 1 base, with 12 bases between the two germline ends. CDR3 nucleotide sequence: TGTGCCAGTAGACGAGGGCTGACGAACACTGAAGCTTTCTTT. Encoded protein: CASRRGLTNTEAFF. The variable domain in full, with the rest retrieved from reference TRBV19 and TRBJ1-1, is DGGITQSPKYLFRKEGQNVTLSCEQNLNHDAMYWYRQDPGQGLRLIYYSQIVNDFQKGDIAEGYSVSREKKESFPLTVTSAQKNPTAFYLCASRRGLTNTEAFFGQGTRLTVV.

Turning to this clone: The sample has other DNA sequences that encode this CDR3 too. CDR3 residues: CASSLEGRFYGYTF. In DNA form, the CDR3 reads TGTGCCAGCAGCTTAGAGGGAAGGTTCTATGGCTACACCTTC. The chain combines TRBV7-9 with TRBJ1-2; D remains unclear. Germline CDR1 reads SEHNR; CDR2 reads FQNEAQ (reference sequence). The CDR3 sequence is 14 residues long. With 1 base removed from V and 4 bases from J, the gap between germline ends came to 10 bases.

Of note for this clone: This specimen includes other DNA sequences encoding the same CDR3. This chain uses TRBV29-1 with TRBJ1-5, with TRBD1 matching 11 bases. Germline V gene data show CDR1 as SQVTM and CDR2 as ANQGSEA. The CDR3 has 13 amino acids. Losses at the gene ends were 6 bases for V and 7 bases for J; bases not matched to a gene: 5. The CDR3 bases are TGCAGCGTGGGGACAGGGGGTGGGCAGCCCCAGCATTTT. Translating gives CSVGTGGGQPQHF.